The subject of this entry is one T cell receptor beta chain. One entry per CDR3 protein, called by TCRdb with MiXCR from the RT-PCR reads. The data show about 16,000 distinct CDR3 sequences, under 30% seen once. This entry belongs to a study of patients and donors after allogeneic stem cell transplantation. The germline V gene has CDR1 SQVTM and CDR2 ANQGSEA. The V gene end was trimmed by 5 bases and the J gene end by 0 bases; junction bases not matched to a gene: 3. The CDR3 sequence is 13 residues long. Sample: blood, either unsorted or a sorted T cell fraction (not recorded which). The source is a human donor who was either an allogeneic HSCT recipient or a stem cell or donor lymphocyte infusion donor (not recorded which). It is not recorded whose cells these are; they may come from a transplant donor. The genes are TRBV29-1 and TRBJ1-2, with TRBD1 matching 7 bases. CDR3 nucleotide sequence: TGCAGCGTTCCGACAGGGACTAACTATGGCTACACCTTC. Encoded protein: CSVPTGTNYGYTF. The full variable domain, completed using reference TRBV29-1 and TRBJ1-2, is SAVISQKPSRDICQRGTSLTIQCQVDSQVTMMFWYRQQPGQSLTLIATANQGSEATYESGFVIDKFPISRPNLTFSTLTVSNMSPEDSSIYLCSVPTGTNYGYTFGSGTRLTVV.